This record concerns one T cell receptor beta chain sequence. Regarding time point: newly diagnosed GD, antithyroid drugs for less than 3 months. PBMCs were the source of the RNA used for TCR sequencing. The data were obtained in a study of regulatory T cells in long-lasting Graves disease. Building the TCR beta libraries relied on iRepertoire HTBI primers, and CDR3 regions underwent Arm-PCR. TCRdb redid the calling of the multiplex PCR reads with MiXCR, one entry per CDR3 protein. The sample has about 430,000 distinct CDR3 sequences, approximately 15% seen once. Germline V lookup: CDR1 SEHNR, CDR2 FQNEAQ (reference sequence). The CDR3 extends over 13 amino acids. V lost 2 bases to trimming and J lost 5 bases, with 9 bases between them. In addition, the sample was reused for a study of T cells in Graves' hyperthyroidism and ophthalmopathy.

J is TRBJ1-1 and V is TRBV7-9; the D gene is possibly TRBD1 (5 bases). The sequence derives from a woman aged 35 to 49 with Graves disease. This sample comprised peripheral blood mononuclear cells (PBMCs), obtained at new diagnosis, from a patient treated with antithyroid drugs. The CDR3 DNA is TGTGCCAGCAGCTTACCAGGGAGGACTGAAGCTTTCTTT. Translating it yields CASSLPGRTEAFF.